This entry is about one T cell receptor beta chain. Every sample yielded at least 6.5 million isolated PBMCs. Extractions gave at least 5.5 micrograms of total RNA per sample. The second PCR ran about 6 to 11 cycles with a sample-barcoded 5' primer and J-beta primers. TCRdb reanalysed the 5' RACE reads using MiXCR and keeps one entry per CDR3 protein. This table holds about 1,800,000 distinct CDR3 sequences, 28% found once. The record originates from a study of blood T cells in healthy people across ages. Germline V gene data show CDR1 as DFQATT and CDR2 as SNEGSKA (reference sequence). This CDR3 contains 15 residues. V was pared by 3 bases and J by 1 base, with 14 bases between.

The V and J genes are TRBV20-1 and TRBJ2-3; D tentatively reads TRBD1 or TRBD2 (5 bases each). The sample taken for sequencing was blood. This receptor was obtained from a woman under 40 in good health. In DNA form, the CDR3 reads TGCAGTGCTAGGGGGGAACACGCACGCACAGATACGCAGTATTTT. This translates into CSARGEHARTDTQYF.